Listed here are 7 T cell receptor beta chains from one sample, sequenced in a study of T-cell memory formation after mild COVID-19 (dated by TCRdb to 2020 to 2023). The protocol used for the library was 5' RACE. Sequencing used an Illumina NovaSeq 6000. Through fastp at Q25 and MiXCR, TCRdb rebuilt clones from the public reads, retaining in-frame beta chains. Rows are combined by CDR3 protein, so each entry shows the most common genes and DNA. This sample gives about 240,000 distinct CDR3 sequences in total; roughly 10% of them show up just once. Around 20% of the sample lies in the top ten. The sample was PBMCs or a T cell subset sorted from them (not recorded which). All receptors derive from a man younger than 30 who had mild COVID-19 (a few samples of this study predate the infection). The sample titles of this study are shuffled in the database, so cell type and time point are left out; the donor was told from shared clones.

The genes are TRBV20-1 and TRBJ1-2; D might be TRBD1 (5 bases). Germline lookup yields CDR1 DFQATT and CDR2 SNEGSKA (reference sequence). Trimming cost V 6 bases and J 0 bases, with 23 bases left between them. The CDR3 contains 17 residues. CDR3 in DNA: TGCAGTGCGACCCGACAGAAAAAAAGGACCGCTAACTATGGCTACACCTTC. Translation: CSATRQKKRTANYGYTF.

The V call is TRBV20-1, the J call TRBJ1-5; D call uncertain. CDR3 length: 12 amino acids. Germline V CDR1 and CDR2: DFQATT, SNEGSKA (reference sequence). V shed 3 bases and J shed 1 base, with 4 bases lying between them. The CDR3 DNA follows: TGCAGTGCTAGTGACAGCAATCAGCCCCAGCATTTT. Residues: CSASDSNQPQHF.

This clonotype was seen a handful of times. The chain couples TRBV7-2 to TRBJ1-2; possibly TRBD1 for D (5 bases). CDR1 and CDR2 (germline): SGHTA, FQGNSA. The V end lost 5 bases, the J end lost 5 bases, and 18 bases lay between the germline ends. This CDR3 has 15 amino acids. The CDR3 DNA reads as TGTGCCAGCAGCCATAGGGGCGGGGAAGGTTATGGCTACACCTTC. It specifies CASSHRGGEGYGYTF.

J is TRBJ1-1 and V is TRBV6-5; TRBD1 is a possible D gene (5 bases). In germline, CDR1 is MNHEY, CDR2 SVGAGI. V dropped 2 bases and J dropped 5 bases, with 18 bases sitting between them. This CDR3 contains 16 residues. CDR3 region: CASSYKSGPSGTEAFF. CDR3 DNA sequence: TGTGCCAGCAGTTACAAGTCGGGACCAAGCGGGACTGAAGCTTTCTTT.

The table lists this clonotype with a few counts. V gene TRBV7-2 combines with J gene TRBJ1-6; D is unresolved. The V gene's germline CDR1 is SGHTA and CDR2 FQGNSA. V lost 1 base, J lost 13 bases, and 20 bases lay in between. CDR3 length: 16 amino acids. The CDR3 bases are TGTGCCAGCAGCTTAGGTGCGGAGCTTACGTGGGCGCCCCTCCACTTT. Its protein is CASSLGAELTWAPLHF.

The chain links TRBV6-6 to TRBJ2-1; no clear D gene. Between the trimmed V and J ends, which lost 0 bases and 4 bases, there was a span of 7 bases. In germline, CDR1 is MNHNY, CDR2 SVGAGI (reference sequence). The CDR3 covers 14 residues. The CDR3 DNA is TGTGCCAGCAGTTACTCTTCTGTTTACAATGAGCAGTTCTTC. Amino acids: CASSYSSVYNEQFF.

This chain connects TRBV7-9 to TRBJ2-5; 11 positions match TRBD2. The junction had 5 bases not matched to a gene; V was cut back by 4 bases and J by 4 bases. This CDR3 spans 15 amino acids. CDR1 is SEHNR and CDR2 is FQNEAQ in the germline V gene (reference sequence). CDR3: CASSSLAGGGETQYF. CDR3 bases: TGTGCCAGCAGCTCCCTAGCGGGGGGCGGAGAGACCCAGTACTTC.